Following are 20 T cell receptor beta chains from one sample sequenced in a study of T cell responses to AZD1222 COVID-19 vaccine. Assay used: immunoSEQ multiplex PCR; TCRdb lists only in-frame clones, some missing. The table records roughly 150,000 clones, 85% to 90% of them present only once. The specimen was peripheral blood, collected on day 0 of AZD1222 vaccination. The receptors here all came from an adult in good health.

The chain has TRBV15 and TRBJ2-5; the D is unclear. There are 14 residues in the CDR3. The germline V gene has CDR1 LNHNV and CDR2 YYDKDF (reference sequence). V was clipped by 1 base and J by 0 bases, with 6 bases between them. CDR3 sequence: CATSRGEDQETQYF. CDR3 sequence (DNA): TGTGCCACCAGCAGAGGGGAAGACCAAGAGACCCAGTACTTC.

This chain connects TRBV30 to TRBJ2-6, with 7 bases lining up with TRBD2. Germline V gene data show CDR1 as GTSNPN and CDR2 as SVGIG (reference sequence). The junction had 5 bases not matched to a gene; V was cut back by 7 bases and J by 2 bases. This CDR3 is built from 14 residues. CDR3 protein: CAFDAGAGANVLTF. The CDR3 region has the DNA TGTGCCTTTGACGCGGGGGCTGGGGCCAACGTCCTGACTTTC.

This chain joins TRBV3-1 (or the pseudogene TRBV3-2) and TRBJ2-7; D is perhaps TRBD1 (6 bases). Germline loops: CDR1 LGHDT, CDR2 YNNKEL (reference sequence). CDR3 length: 16 residues. The V end lost 6 bases, the J end lost 3 bases, and 21 bases lay between the germline ends. For the CDR3, the DNA is TGTGCCAGCAGGGAAGTCCGGGACACAAATCACTACGAGCAGTACTTC. Protein: CASREVRDTNHYEQYF.

V and J are TRBV6-1 and TRBJ1-3; the D gene is possibly TRBD1 (6 bases). The CDR3 sequence is 21 residues long. The germline CDR1 and CDR2 sequences are MNHNS and SASEGT. V was cut by 2 bases and J by 0 bases, with 26 bases left in between. The CDR3, as DNA: TGTGCCAGCAGTGAAATTTGGGGGGCTAAAGATCGGAGTCTCTCTGGAAACACCATATATTTT. Its protein is CASSEIWGAKDRSLSGNTIYF.

This clone turned up a few times. The gene calls are TRBV5-1 and TRBJ1-4, with D possibly TRBD1 on 5 matching bases. The CDR3 consists of 16 residues. Trimming cost V 4 bases and J 3 bases, with 16 bases left between them. Germline CDR1 is SGHRS and CDR2 is YFSETQ. The CDR3 DNA sequence: TGCGCCAGCAGCCCAACCTCAGGGCTCGCTAATGAAAAACTGTTTTTT. This translates into CASSPTSGLANEKLFF.

CDR3 sequence reads: CASSYRRLSNEQFF. As DNA, the CDR3 is TGTGCCAGCAGTTACAGGCGCCTTTCCAATGAGCAGTTCTTC. V usage is TRBV6-5 and J usage is TRBJ2-1; D ambiguous. CDR1 MNHEY and CDR2 SVGAGI come from the germline V gene. The CDR3 consists of 14 residues. Trimming stripped 2 bases from V and 6 bases from J, with 11 bases between.

The gene calls are TRBV15 and TRBJ2-3; the D is unclear. This CDR3 has 15 residues. V lost 8 bases and J lost 0, with 15 bases in between. Germline values: CDR1 LNHNV, CDR2 YYDKDF (reference sequence). The DNA of the CDR3 is TGTGCCACCCACGCGGCGGCCCTAAGCACAGATACGCAGTATTTT. Amino acids: CATHAAALSTDTQYF.

This clone turned up a few times. The genes are TRBV9 and TRBJ2-5; D may match TRBD1 or TRBD2 (5 bases each). CDR1 is SGDLS, CDR2 YYNGEE, per germline. CDR3 length equals 16 residues. The V end lost 2 bases, the J end lost 5 bases, and 19 bases lay between the germline ends. CDR3: CASSVAGELWGETQYF. For the CDR3, the DNA is TGTGCCAGCAGCGTTGCCGGCGAACTTTGGGGGGAGACCCAGTACTTC.

The chain carries TRBV5-6 and TRBJ1-1; 7 bases map to TRBD1. The length of the CDR3 is 13 residues. In germline, CDR1 is SGHDT, CDR2 YYEEEE. Trimming took 3 bases from V and 4 from J; bases not matched to a gene: 3. CDR3 in amino acids: CASSYGTATEAFF. CDR3 nucleotide sequence: TGTGCCAGCAGCTACGGGACAGCCACTGAAGCTTTCTTT. The entire variable domain, with the rest obtained from reference TRBV5-6 and TRBJ1-1, is as follows: DAGVTQSPTHLIKTRGQQVTLRCSPKSGHDTVSWYQQALGQGPQFIFQYYEEEERQRGNFPDRFSGHQFPNYSSELNVNALLLGDSALYLCASSYGTATEAFFGQGTRLTVV.

This chain uses TRBV6-1 with TRBJ1-2; D remains ambiguous. Trimming removed 3 bases at V and 4 bases at J, with 9 bases between. The CDR3 sequence is 13 residues long. From germline, CDR1 is MNHNS and CDR2 SASEGT. Written as DNA, the CDR3 is TGTGCCAGCAGTGAGCCGGAGAGCTATGGCTACACCTTC. As protein: CASSEPESYGYTF.

The chain recombines TRBV7-9 with TRBJ2-2; no clear D. CDR3 length equals 13 residues. The V and J ends lost 1 base and 3 bases respectively, with 3 bases between them. CDR1 is SEHNR, CDR2 FQNEAQ, per germline (reference sequence). CDR3 sequence: CASSLGDTGELFF. The CDR3 DNA is TGTGCCAGCAGCTTAGGAGACACCGGGGAGCTGTTTTTT.

This clone was recorded only once. The chain carries TRBV6-5 and TRBJ1-5, with 9 bases identical to TRBD1. J was trimmed by 9 bases and V by 6 bases; bases with no gene match: 6. Germline CDR1 and CDR2: MNHEY and SVGAGI. This CDR3 region has 13 residues. DNA for the CDR3: TGTGCCAGCAGGGACAGGGGCCAATGGCCCCAGCATTTT. It codes for CASRDRGQWPQHF.

The chain has TRBV9 and TRBJ2-7, with D possibly being TRBD1 (6 bases). The V and J ends lost 0 bases and 3 bases respectively, with 13 bases between them. The CDR3 covers 15 residues. Germline CDR1 is SGDLS and CDR2 is YYNGEE. The CDR3 reads CASSVGSQGYYEQYF. Written as DNA, the CDR3 is TGTGCCAGCAGCGTAGGTTCGCAGGGGTACTACGAGCAGTACTTC.

The rearrangement uses TRBV3-1 (or the pseudogene TRBV3-2) and TRBJ2-3; possibly TRBD2 for D (7 bases). Trimming removed 7 bases at V and 7 bases at J, with 21 bases between. The CDR3 is 15 amino acids. Germline lookup yields CDR1 LGHDT and CDR2 YNNKEL (reference sequence). CDR3 loop: CASTVGGELSYTQYF. DNA for the CDR3: TGTGCCAGCACCGTAGGGGGGGAGCTTTCGTATACGCAGTATTTT.

The CDR3 bases are TGCGCCAGCAGCTCGACTAGCGGGGGGTCCCAAGAGACCCAGTACTTC. Translating gives CASSSTSGGSQETQYF. This rearrangement joins TRBV5-1 to TRBJ2-5; 13 bases align to TRBD2. The CDR3 runs 16 residues. V lost 3 bases to trimming and J lost 1 base; unmatched junction nucleotides: 3. In germline, CDR1 is SGHRS, CDR2 YFSETQ.

The J gene is TRBJ1-2, the V gene TRBV12-3 or TRBV12-4; D unresolved. This CDR3 is built from 11 residues. V was cut by 5 bases and J by 4 bases, with 5 bases left in between. Written as DNA, the CDR3 is TGTGCCAGCAGTACGGTCTATGGCTACACCTTC. This gives the protein CASSTVYGYTF.

The gene calls are TRBV6-2 or TRBV6-3 and TRBJ2-3; D not resolved. The CDR3 contains 14 residues. V dropped 4 bases and J dropped 0 bases, with 8 bases sitting between them. Germline CDR1 MNHEY, CDR2 SVGEGT. CDR3 in amino acids: CASSLTISTDTQYF. The CDR3 DNA reads TGTGCCAGCAGTTTAACTATTAGCACAGATACGCAGTATTTT.

V usage is TRBV5-1 and J usage is TRBJ2-2; maybe TRBD2 (6 bases). Germline V CDR1 and CDR2: SGHRS, YFSETQ. The CDR3 spans 15 residues. With 4 bases removed from V and 1 base from J, the gap between germline ends came to 11 bases. The CDR3 bases are TGCGCCAGCAGCCCGGAGGGAGGGAACACCGGGGAGCTGTTTTTT. This sequence encodes CASSPEGGNTGELFF.

The V gene is TRBV27, the J gene TRBJ2-1; D unclear. V was cut by 6 bases and J by 2 bases, with 8 bases left in between. The germline CDR1 and CDR2 sequences are MNHEY and SMNVEV (reference sequence). This CDR3 comprises 13 residues. CDR3 sequence (DNA): TGTGCCAGCAGCGATACCCCCTACAATGAGCAGTTCTTC. It encodes CASSDTPYNEQFF.

The chain has TRBV19 and TRBJ2-7, with 7 nucleotides matching TRBD1. The germline V gene encodes CDR1 LNHDA and CDR2 SQIVND (reference sequence). This CDR3 comprises 14 residues. Trimming at V came to 5 bases and at J to 3 bases, leaving 7 bases not matched to a gene. The CDR3 sequence: CASSPRDSFYEQYF. The DNA for the CDR3 is TGTGCCAGTAGTCCCCGGGACAGTTTCTACGAGCAGTACTTC.